The 19 T cell receptor beta chains listed next were all sequenced from one sample in a study of CD8+ T cells in alopecia areata (dated by TCRdb to 2017 to 2018). The sample's time point, from its label and the paper: 24 weeks on oral tofacitinib. This specimen's treatment or condition label, per the study, means: oral pan-JAK inhibitor, 5-10 mg twice daily. The method behind the library was the immunoSEQ multiplex PCR assay. RNA was extracted from all samples and reverse transcribed into cDNA as template for TCR sequencing. Imported from immuneACCESS, the table was reduced by TCRdb to in-frame sequences with V and J called. These copies leave out some clones; in studies compared against another copy, an unresolved V gene accounts for under half, and the cause of the remainder is not known. For this sample the table gives 150,000 to 200,000 clones, of which 60% were detected only once. The ten largest clones take up just over 1% of the sample.

Sequencing used CD4+ T cells sorted from blood, obtained at week 24, from a patient treated with tofacitinib. The receptors come from a human donor with alopecia areata.

This sequence joins TRBV29-1 and TRBJ1-5; 7 positions agree with TRBD1. V lost 6 bases to trimming and J lost 3 bases; unmatched junction nucleotides: 5. Germline V CDR1 and CDR2: SQVTM, ANQGSEA. This CDR3 has 13 residues. In DNA form, the CDR3 reads TGCAGCGTCGTGGACAGGTCCAATCAGCCCCAGCATTTT. Protein sequence: CSVVDRSNQPQHF.

The chain recombines TRBV5-1 with TRBJ2-6, with no clear D. CDR3 length equals 14 residues. Germline V gene lookup returns CDR1 SGHRS and CDR2 YFSETQ. Trimming removed 7 bases at V and 3 bases at J, with 11 bases between. The CDR3 region is CASLDWGGANVLTF. The CDR3 region has the DNA TGCGCCAGCCTCGATTGGGGTGGGGCCAACGTCCTGACTTTC.

DNA for the CDR3: TGTGCCAGCTCACCGAAAGGCACTGAAGCTTTCTTT. Its translation is CASSPKGTEAFF. V and J are TRBV18 and TRBJ1-1; D not resolved. V was cut by 3 bases and J by 4 bases, with 6 bases left in between. This CDR3 region has 12 residues. Per germline, CDR1 KGHSH and CDR2 LQKENI. Full variable domain (outside the CDR3, taken from reference TRBV18 and TRBJ1-1): NAGVMQNPRHLVRRRGQEARLRCSPMKGHSHVYWYRQLPEEGLKFMVYLQKENIIDESGMPKERFSAEFPKEGPSILRIQQVVRGDSAAYFCASSPKGTEAFFGQGTRLTVV.

The gene calls are TRBV29-1 and TRBJ1-2, with 8 bases matching TRBD1. Germline V gene sequence: CDR1 SQVTM, CDR2 ANQGSEA. The CDR3 totals 12 residues. Germline trimming cut 4 bases from V and 5 bases from J; bases unmatched to any gene: 3. The CDR3 bases are TGCAGCGTTGGTCAGGGGGCGTATGGCTACACCTTC. As protein: CSVGQGAYGYTF. Full variable domain (missing parts from reference TRBV29-1 and TRBJ1-2): SAVISQKPSRDICQRGTSLTIQCQVDSQVTMMFWYRQQPGQSLTLIATANQGSEATYESGFVIDKFPISRPNLTFSTLTVSNMSPEDSSIYLCSVGQGAYGYTFGSGTRLTVV.

This chain uses TRBV15 with TRBJ1-2, with a tentative D call TRBD1 (6 bases). The V gene's germline CDR1 is LNHNV and CDR2 YYDKDF (reference sequence). This CDR3 has 14 residues. Trimming took 7 bases from V and 2 from J, leaving 14 bases between them. In nucleotides, the CDR3 is TGTGCCACCACCACGGGACACTTAAACTATGGCTACACCTTC. The encoded protein is CATTTGHLNYGYTF.

The CDR3 DNA sequence: TGTGCCAGCAGTGCGCTAGCGGGCACCGGGGAGCTGTTTTTT. Residues: CASSALAGTGELFF. This rearrangement joins TRBV2 to TRBJ2-2; TRBD2 matches 8 bases. Looked up from germline, CDR1 is SNHLY and CDR2 is FYNNEI. The CDR3 covers 14 residues. The V segment lost 4 bases and the J segment 4 bases; nucleotides outside the gene matches: 2.

This chain uses TRBV30 with TRBJ1-1, with D possibly matching TRBD1 (5 bases). Germline-derived CDR1 and CDR2 are GTSNPN and SVGIG (reference sequence). The CDR3 runs 13 residues. V lost 4 bases and J lost 3, with 12 bases in between. The CDR3 DNA reads TGTGCCTGGATCAGGGCAGTCCACACTGAAGCTTTCTTT. This encodes CAWIRAVHTEAFF.

The chain links TRBV2 to TRBJ2-2; D is unresolved. Germline-derived CDR1 and CDR2 are SNHLY and FYNNEI. Trimming left V 4 bases short and J 0 bases short, with 9 bases between. CDR3 length: 15 amino acids. The CDR3 loop is CASSGRHSNTGELFF. As DNA, the CDR3 is TGTGCCAGCAGTGGTAGGCACTCGAACACCGGGGAGCTGTTTTTT.

In regard to this clone: The sample holds other DNA sequences that translate to the same CDR3. This CDR3 is CSAWRDTQYF. CDR3 nucleotides: TGCAGTGCTTGGCGGGATACGCAGTATTTT. The chain combines TRBV20-1 with TRBJ2-3, with no clear D. The germline V gene encodes CDR1 DFQATT and CDR2 SNEGSKA (reference sequence). The CDR3 loop spans 10 amino acids. Trimming shortened V by 5 bases and J by 6 bases, and 6 bases separated the two germline ends.

J is TRBJ1-3 and V is TRBV30; TRBD1 might be the D (5 bases). V shed 4 bases and J shed 0 bases, with 22 bases lying between them. Germline-derived CDR1 and CDR2 are GTSNPN and SVGIG (reference sequence). The CDR3 runs to 18 residues. In DNA form, the CDR3 reads TGTGCCTGGAAGCCGGGGGGTTCGGGGACCTACTCTGGAAACACCATATATTTT. Protein sequence: CAWKPGGSGTYSGNTIYF.

The chain couples TRBV30 to TRBJ1-1; no definite D call. V was trimmed by 0 bases and J by 1 base, leaving 9 bases between them. There are 14 residues in the CDR3. Germline CDR1 and CDR2: GTSNPN and SVGIG (reference sequence). Here the CDR3 reads CAWSVLMGNTEAFF. DNA of the CDR3: TGTGCCTGGAGTGTATTGATGGGGAACACTGAAGCTTTCTTT.

In this sample, this clone turned up a few times. The V call is TRBV29-1, the J call TRBJ2-3; TRBD2 matches at 9 bases. Per germline, CDR1 SQVTM and CDR2 ANQGSEA. The ends lost 4 bases at V and 7 bases at J; junction bases unmatched: 9. This CDR3 contains 14 residues. The CDR3 is CSVVELAGINTQYF. DNA of the CDR3: TGCAGCGTTGTAGAGCTAGCGGGGATTAATACGCAGTATTTT.

The rearrangement links TRBV6-5 to TRBJ2-7; D perhaps matches TRBD2 (6 bases). V was trimmed by 6 bases and J by 7 bases, leaving 10 bases between them. Germline V gives CDR1 MNHEY, CDR2 SVGAGI. The CDR3 sequence is 11 residues long. The CDR3 here is CASSSGGEQYF. The CDR3, as DNA: TGTGCCAGCAGCTCAGGAGGGGAGCAGTACTTC.

This clone was counted a few times. This rearrangement joins TRBV19 to TRBJ2-2, with D perhaps TRBD2 (6 bases). CDR3 length: 14 residues. Trimming shortened V by 5 bases and J by 4 bases, and 11 bases separated the two germline ends. Germline V gene data show CDR1 as LNHDA and CDR2 as SQIVND (reference sequence). CDR3 sequence reads: CASSPGGATGELFF. CDR3 sequence (DNA): TGTGCCAGTAGTCCTGGAGGGGCCACCGGGGAGCTGTTTTTT.

The genes are TRBV15 and TRBJ2-3; tentatively, D is TRBD2 (6 bases). The germline V gene has CDR1 LNHNV and CDR2 YYDKDF (reference sequence). CDR3 length equals 15 residues. V dropped 1 base and J dropped 0 bases, with 8 bases sitting between them. CDR3 region: CATSRGGTSTDTQYF. The CDR3 DNA reads as TGTGCCACCAGCAGAGGGGGGACTAGCACAGATACGCAGTATTTT.

J is TRBJ2-7 and V is TRBV4-1, with 9 bases that match TRBD1. The CDR3 length is 16 residues. Unmatched junction bases numbered 6, after V lost 0 bases and J lost 3 bases. Germline CDR1 is MGHRA and CDR2 is YSYEKL. CDR3 nucleotides: TGCGCCAGCAGCCAAGAAGGGACAGGGTCGTTCTACGAGCAGTACTTC. Translation gives CASSQEGTGSFYEQYF.

The sample holds a few counts of this clone. This may arise from a read error, as a much more abundant clone is one base away. The chain has TRBV7-2 and TRBJ2-2; D not resolved. Trimming removed 1 base at V and 1 base at J, with 4 bases between. The CDR3 spans 14 residues. CDR1 and CDR2 from the germline V gene are SGHTA and FQGNSA. DNA of the CDR3: TGTGCCAGCAGCTTAGTTCTGAACACCGGGGAGCTGTTTTTT. The encoded protein is CASSLVLNTGELFF.

V is TRBV30 and J is TRBJ1-5; D call uncertain. This CDR3 contains 14 residues. The ends were cut back, 0 bases at V and 3 bases at J, with 9 bases in the middle. The germline V gene has CDR1 GTSNPN and CDR2 SVGIG (reference sequence). CDR3: CAWSVGLSNQPQHF. Written as DNA, the CDR3 is TGTGCCTGGAGTGTTGGTCTGTCCAATCAGCCCCAGCATTTT.

The gene calls are TRBV4-3 and TRBJ1-1; a weak D match, TRBD1 (5 bases). Germline V gives CDR1 LGHNA, CDR2 YSLEER. The CDR3 loop spans 13 amino acids. V lost 5 bases and J lost 3, with 10 bases in between. CDR3: CASSIQADTEAFF. Here the CDR3 DNA reads TGCGCCAGCAGCATACAGGCGGACACTGAAGCTTTCTTT.